Listed here is a single T cell receptor (beta chain). The antigen remains undetermined. This sample is part of a study of T cells expressing NK-cell markers. Overall study results and limits: About 1.0-8% of CD8+ T cells in several donors belonged to dominant NKG2C+ clonotypes.

For TCR beta, cDNA was produced by 5'RACE template switching with UMIs. TCRdb re-called the 5' RACE reads and shows each CDR3 protein once, DNA omitted. Its table records roughly 380,000 distinct CDR3 sequences. This CDR3 comprises 16 residues. The germline V gene encodes CDR1 SEHNR and CDR2 FQNEAQ (reference sequence). V and J are TRBV7-9 and TRBJ2-3; lacking DNA, the TRBD1 call made by TCRdb goes unchecked. The sample consisted of blood T cells: a sorted CD56 or NKG2C T cell subset, CD4+ or CD8+ T cells, or bulk PBMC T cells (not recorded which). The receptor comes from a man between 18 and 69 years old in good health. The CDR3 sequence is CASSFSSGQATDTQYF.